This is a list of T cell receptor beta chains from one sample in a study of T cells in localized non-small cell lung cancer. Here immunoSEQ multiplex PCR was the method, and the copy in TCRdb shows in-frame clones only, minus some. The sample records 31,000 or so clones, approximately 86% being singletons. Here the sequenced sample was peripheral blood mononuclear cells, taken before any cancer treatment. These receptors were collected from a woman aged 40 to 75 with stage III lung adenocarcinoma. The CDR3 runs from the conserved cysteine through the conserved F or W. Fields, in order: clone size, J gene, V gene, D gene, CDR3 DNA, CDR3 protein. The D gene is left open where the match is weak. Rows give clone size only sometimes, using once, few, many, or a class for an expanded clone.

>few|TRBJ2-7|TRBV6-1|TRBD2
TGTGCCAGCGTCCGAGGACTAGCGGGATCCGAAGAGCAGTACTTC
CASVRGLAGSEEQYF
>-|TRBJ1-1|TRBV9|TRBD1
TGTGCCAGCAGCGTTACAGGGGCTGAAGCTTTCTTT
CASSVTGAEAFF
>-|TRBJ2-7|TRBV6-5|TRBD1
TGTGCCAGCAGTCGCGGACAGGGGGTCTACGAGCAGTACTTC
CASSRGQGVYEQYF
>-|TRBJ2-3|TRBV5-1|TRBD2
TGCGCCAGCAGCTTGGAATTTGCGGGGGGTTCAGATACGCAGTATTTT
CASSLEFAGGSDTQYF
>-|TRBJ1-1|TRBV12-5|-
TGTGCTAGTGGGTGGGACGGAAGTCAAGCTTTCTTT
CASGWDGSQAFF
>-|TRBJ2-7|TRBV27|-
TGTGCCAGCAGTTTAATGGGGAGCTGGGGCGAGCAGTACTTC
CASSLMGSWGEQYF
>few|TRBJ1-1|TRBV28|-
TGTGCCAGCAGTTCTGTGAGAGGGACTGAAGCTTTCTTT
CASSSVRGTEAFF
>-|TRBJ1-1|TRBV6-6|-
TGTGCCAGCAGTTATGTCAGGGGTGAAGCTTTCTTT
CASSYVRGEAFF
>-|TRBJ1-5|TRBV19|TRBD1
TGTGCCAGTAGTATCCCCAGGGGGCACCAGCCCCAGCATTTT
CASSIPRGHQPQHF
>-|TRBJ1-5|TRBV10-2|TRBD1
TGCGCCAGCAGTGAACAGGGGGCGGGTCAGCCCCAGCATTTT
CASSEQGAGQPQHF
>-|TRBJ2-1|TRBV30|TRBD2
TGTGCCTGGAGTAGAGGACTAGTGGGATCCAGTGAGCAGTTCTTC
CAWSRGLVGSSEQFF
>-|TRBJ1-2|TRBV28|TRBD1
TGTGCCTCCGGGGCAGGGGGATATGGCTACACCTTC
CASGAGGYGYTF
>-|TRBJ2-1|TRBV18|-
TGTGCCAGCTCACTCCGGGGAGACAATGAGCAGTTCTTC
CASSLRGDNEQFF
>-|TRBJ1-3|TRBV9|-
TGTGCCAGCAGCGGAGACGGGGGGCCTCACTTAACTGGAAACACCATATATTTT
CASSGDGGPHLTGNTIYF
>once|TRBJ2-7|TRBV21-1|-
TGTGCCAGCAGCAAAGTAAAGGGGGCGGGATACGAGCAGTACTTC
CASSKVKGAGYEQYF
>-|TRBJ2-2|TRBV5-1|-
TGCGCCAGCAGCTTTCCCCTTGGCACCGGGGAGCTGTTTTTT
CASSFPLGTGELFF
>-|TRBJ2-2|TRBV7-3|TRBD2
TGTGCCAGCAGCCGCGGGGGGATCAACACCGGGGAGCTGTTTTTT
CASSRGGINTGELFF
>few|TRBJ1-3|TRBV29-1|-
TGCAGCGCCTCGGGTGCGGGAAACACCATATATTTT
CSASGAGNTIYF
>-|TRBJ1-1|TRBV2|-
TGTGCCAGCATGTTAAGTCCTTTACAGCAAGCTTTCTTT
CASMLSPLQQAFF
>-|TRBJ1-2|TRBV28|-
TGTGCCAGCACCTCGGACAGATATGGCTACACCTTC
CASTSDRYGYTF
>few|TRBJ1-1|TRBV5-4|-
TGTGCCAGCAGTTGGCGTAGGGATATGAACACTGAAGCTTTCTTT
CASSWRRDMNTEAFF
>-|TRBJ2-5|TRBV5-8|-
TGTGCCAGCAGCTTGGATCAGGGGAGGAAGACCCAGTACTTC
CASSLDQGRKTQYF
>-|TRBJ1-5|TRBV10-2|TRBD1
TGCGCCAGTTCACGGACAGGGAACAATCAGCCCCAGCATTTT
CASSRTGNNQPQHF
>-|TRBJ2-5|TRBV9|-
TGTGCCAGCAGCGTAGGACCCAGGATCCAAGAGACCCAGTACTTC
CASSVGPRIQETQYF
>once|TRBJ1-1|TRBV7-2|-
TGTGCCAGCAGCTCCCGGCGTAACACTGAAGCTTTCTTT
CASSSRRNTEAFF
>-|TRBJ2-1|TRBV29-1|-
TGCAGCGTTGCAGGGCCCTACAATGAGCAGTTCTTC
CSVAGPYNEQFF
>-|TRBJ2-3|TRBV30|-
TGTGCCTGGAGTGTGGGTGGATTCACAGATACGCAGTATTTT
CAWSVGGFTDTQYF
>-|TRBJ2-5|TRBV30|TRBD2
TGTGCCTGGAGTGCCCTCCGACTAGCGGGGGGGCCATGGGAGACCCAGTACTTC
CAWSALRLAGGPWETQYF
>few|TRBJ1-6|TRBV7-8|TRBD1
TGTGCCAGCAGCTTAGACAGGGGCAATTCACCCCTCCACTTT
CASSLDRGNSPLHF
>-|TRBJ2-6|TRBV5-6|-
TGTGCCAGCAGCTTGGTTCATCCTGGGGCCAACGTCCTGACTTTC
CASSLVHPGANVLTF
>-|TRBJ2-7|TRBV9|TRBD1
TGTGCCAGCAGCGTAGGGGGACAGACATACGAGCAGTACTTC
CASSVGGQTYEQYF
>-|TRBJ2-2|TRBV27|-
TGTGCCAGCAGTTTAGTGGCCGGGGAGCTGTTTTTT
CASSLVAGELFF
>-|TRBJ2-7|TRBV9|-
TGTGCCAGCAGCCAGGGGCCTGCCTACGAGCAGTACTTC
CASSQGPAYEQYF
>-|TRBJ1-2|TRBV5-1|-
TGCGCCAGCAGCTTGGGTGCCAGTCCTAGAGGGAACTATGGCTACACCTTC
CASSLGASPRGNYGYTF
>-|TRBJ1-5|TRBV9|TRBD1
TGTGCCAGCAGCCCGGGGGGGACAGGGGGTCAGCCCCAGCATTTT
CASSPGGTGGQPQHF
>-|TRBJ2-1|TRBV28|-
TGTGCCAGCAGTCCGCCGTGGAGCAATGAGCAGTTCTTC
CASSPPWSNEQFF
>-|TRBJ2-2|TRBV19|TRBD1
TGTGCCAGTGTAGACAGGGGTCGGACCGGGGAGCTGTTTTTT
CASVDRGRTGELFF
>-|TRBJ2-3|TRBV7-9|TRBD1
TGTGCCAGCAGCCACCTATTGGGACAGGGGATTACAGATACGCAGTATTTT
CASSHLLGQGITDTQYF
>-|TRBJ2-5|TRBV21-1|-
TGTGCCAGCAGACAGGGGATGGGAGAGACCCAGTACTTC
CASRQGMGETQYF
>-|TRBJ2-6|TRBV2|-
TGTGCCAGCGTTACAGGGCGCTCTGGGGCCAACGTCCTGACTTTC
CASVTGRSGANVLTF
>-|TRBJ2-1|TRBV5-1|TRBD1
TGCGCCAGCAGCTTGGGAACAGGGGCAAATGAGCAGTTCTTC
CASSLGTGANEQFF
>-|TRBJ2-1|TRBV6-6|-
TGTGCCAGCAGCAGGGAGCCCAATGAGCAGTTCTTC
CASSREPNEQFF
>medium-sized|TRBJ1-1|TRBV9|-
TGTGCCAGCAGCGTAGCAAGAAACACTGAAGCTTTCTTT
CASSVARNTEAFF
>-|TRBJ1-4|TRBV25-1|-
TGTGCCAGCAGTGAATACAGGGCGACTAATGAAAAACTGTTTTTT
CASSEYRATNEKLFF
>-|TRBJ2-7|TRBV5-5|-
TGTGCCAGCAGCTTGGACAGGGTTTACGAGCAGTACTTC
CASSLDRVYEQYF
>once|TRBJ2-7|TRBV7-3|TRBD2
TGTGCCAGCAGCTTCCAAGGGCCGGGGGGCGAGCAGTACTTC
CASSFQGPGGEQYF
>-|TRBJ2-1|TRBV11-2|TRBD1
TGTGCCAGCAGCTCCGGACAGGTCTCAATGAATGAGCAGTTCTTC
CASSSGQVSMNEQFF